The 17 T cell receptor beta chains listed next were all sequenced from one sample in a study of response to subunit inactivated influenza vaccine. TCRdb re-analysed the RT-PCR reads in MiXCR, keeping a single row per CDR3 protein. The profile covers some 640,000 distinct CDR3 sequences, with around 13% appearing a single time and less than 7% taken by the ten largest. The sample in question was PBMCs from blood, obtained approximately 15 days before vaccination. The source is a man aged 50-60 years who received an inactivated influenza vaccine.

The CDR3 bases are TGTGCCAGCAGAGCCGGGACAGGGGGCCGAACCGGGGAGCTGTTTTTT. Translating it yields CASRAGTGGRTGELFF. This chain links TRBV6-2 or TRBV6-3 with TRBJ2-2; 12 bases fit TRBD1. There are 16 residues in the CDR3. CDR1 and CDR2 from the germline V gene are MNHEY and SVGEGT. After removal of 6 bases from V and 5 bases from J, the junction contained 7 bases not matched to a gene.

In this sample, this clonotype turned up a few times. The genes are TRBV18 and TRBJ2-3; 9 bases align to TRBD1. The V gene end was trimmed by 6 bases and the J gene end by 4 bases; junction bases not matched to a gene: 14. CDR1 and CDR2 (germline): KGHSH, LQKENI. The CDR3 totals 17 residues. The CDR3 sequence is CASSQLAPGQGPDTQYF. CDR3 coding DNA: TGTGCCAGCTCCCAACTCGCCCCGGGACAGGGCCCAGATACGCAGTATTTT.

This chain links TRBV12-3 or TRBV12-4 with TRBJ2-7; TRBD1 matches 9 bases. The CDR3 runs 18 residues. The V gene end was trimmed by 10 bases and the J gene end by 2 bases; junction bases not matched to a gene: 21. The CDR3 loop is CANFWIRQRDRVPYEQYF. The CDR3 nucleotides read TGTGCCAACTTCTGGATTAGACAACGGGACAGGGTACCCTACGAGCAGTACTTC.

This clonotype has at least ten counts. J is TRBJ2-7 and V is TRBV5-6; D perhaps matches TRBD1 (6 bases). V lost 2 bases and J lost 0, with 15 bases in between. The CDR3 runs 16 residues. Germline V lookup: CDR1 SGHDT, CDR2 YYEEEE. The CDR3 bases are TGTGCCAGCAGCTTACAACGGGACACCCACTCCTACGAGCAGTACTTC. Translating it yields CASSLQRDTHSYEQYF.

The table lists this clonotype with a few counts. The rearrangement links TRBV27 to TRBJ2-7; 9 nucleotides agree with TRBD1. J was trimmed by 3 bases and V by 6 bases; bases with no gene match: 6. The germline gives CDR1 MNHEY, CDR2 SMNVEV (reference sequence). The CDR3 spans 14 residues. CDR3 bases: TGTGCCAGCAGGGACAGGGGTGGTTTCTACGAGCAGTACTTC. This sequence encodes CASRDRGGFYEQYF.

The table lists this clonotype with many counts. The chain joins TRBV7-8 to TRBJ2-7; D remains unclear. V was cut by 7 bases and J by 1 base, with 14 bases left in between. The germline gives CDR1 SGHVS, CDR2 FQNEAQ. The CDR3 runs 14 residues. CDR3 in amino acids: CASTPAVWSYEQYF. In nucleotides, the CDR3 is TGTGCCAGCACACCTGCTGTCTGGTCCTACGAGCAGTACTTC. The full variable domain, in which reference TRBV7-8 and TRBJ2-7 provide the parts outside the CDR3, is GAGVSQSPRYKVAKRGQDVALRCDPISGHVSLFWYQQALGQGPEFLTYFQNEAQLDKSGLPSDRFFAERPEGSVSTLKIQRTQQEDSAVYLCASTPAVWSYEQYFGPGTRLTVT.

This clonotype was seen ten or more times. The chain joins TRBV5-1 to TRBJ2-5; D might be TRBD1 (5 bases). Trimming took off 4 bases at V and 4 bases at J, with 11 bases between the two ends. This CDR3 is built from 13 residues. CDR1 SGHRS and CDR2 YFSETQ come from the germline V gene. This chain's CDR3 is CASSPSGSETQYF. For the CDR3, the DNA is TGCGCCAGCAGCCCCTCAGGGTCAGAGACCCAGTACTTC.

This chain connects TRBV12-3 or TRBV12-4 to TRBJ1-5; D gene ambiguous. The CDR3 is made up of 13 amino acids. Deletions cut 3 bases from V and 4 bases from J, with 7 bases between. In DNA form, the CDR3 reads TGTGCCAGCAGTTTTTACGGGAATCAGCCCCAGCATTTT. The encoded protein is CASSFYGNQPQHF.

The chain carries TRBV2 and TRBJ2-7; 7 positions match TRBD1. Germline CDR1 SNHLY, CDR2 FYNNEI. With 10 bases clipped from V and 4 bases from J, the junction kept 13 bases outside the gene matches. The CDR3 runs to 14 residues. For the CDR3, the DNA is TGTGCCATCGCGACCGGGACAGAGCCTTACGAGCAGTACTTC. Translation: CAIATGTEPYEQYF.

This clonotype was seen many times. The gene calls are TRBV6-2 or TRBV6-3 and TRBJ2-1; 7 nucleotides agree with TRBD2. Germline loops: CDR1 MNHEY, CDR2 SVGEGT. This CDR3 contains 17 residues. V dropped 1 base and J dropped 1; count of bases not matched to a gene: 7. In DNA, the CDR3 is TGTGCCAGCAGTTACTTTGGACTAGGTGTATCCTACAATGAGCAGTTCTTC. Its translation is CASSYFGLGVSYNEQFF.

A few counts support this clonotype. This chain links TRBV5-1 with TRBJ2-1, with D possibly being TRBD2 (6 bases). CDR1 and CDR2 from the germline V gene are SGHRS and YFSETQ. There are 13 residues in the CDR3. The V and J ends lost 0 bases and 9 bases respectively, with 10 bases between them. The CDR3 DNA is TGCGCCAGCAGCTTGGCTGGGAGGTCTGAGCAGTTCTTC. The encoded protein is CASSLAGRSEQFF. The entire variable domain, with the rest obtained from reference TRBV5-1 and TRBJ2-1, is as follows: KAGVTQTPRYLIKTRGQQVTLSCSPISGHRSVSWYQQTPGQGLQFLFEYFSETQRNKGNFPGRFSGRQFSNSRSEMNVSTLELGDSALYLCASSLAGRSEQFFGPGTRLTVL.

The chain has TRBV6-6 and TRBJ2-3, with no clear D. Germline V gene lookup returns CDR1 MNHNY and CDR2 SVGAGI (reference sequence). The CDR3 is 11 amino acids. V lost 5 bases and J 7 bases, leaving 7 bases between the germline ends. CDR3 protein: CASSIDYTQYF. DNA of the CDR3: TGTGCCAGCAGTATAGATTATACGCAGTATTTT.

The chain couples TRBV7-2 to TRBJ2-2, with unresolved D. Germline CDR1 reads SGHTA; CDR2 reads FQGNSA. The CDR3 covers 15 residues. V was pared by 2 bases and J by 1 base, with 8 bases between. The CDR3 DNA sequence: TGTGCCAGCAGCTTACAGGCTATGAACACCGGGGAGCTGTTTTTT. Protein: CASSLQAMNTGELFF.

This clonotype has more than one count but fewer than ten. The V and J genes are TRBV4-1 and TRBJ1-2; tentative D call: TRBD1 (6 bases). This CDR3 has 17 amino acids. V gave up 0 bases and J gave up 4 bases, with 18 bases separating them. Germline V CDR1 and CDR2: MGHRA, YSYEKL. CDR3 loop: CASSQERGNRALYGYTF. Here the CDR3 DNA reads TGCGCCAGCAGCCAAGAGAGGGGAAACAGGGCACTCTATGGCTACACCTTC.

This clonotype has at least ten counts. The chain uses TRBV3-1 and TRBJ1-4; no reliable D call. Germline lookup yields CDR1 LGHDT and CDR2 YNNKEL (reference sequence). The CDR3 sequence is 14 residues long. V lost 1 base and J lost 8, with 11 bases in between. The DNA for the CDR3 is TGTGCCAGCAGCCAAGCCCGGCAACCCGAAAAACTGTTTTTT. Amino acids: CASSQARQPEKLFF. The full variable domain, with the rest looked up from reference TRBV3-1 and TRBJ1-4, is DTAVSQTPKYLVTQMGNDKSIKCEQNLGHDTMYWYKQDSKKFLKIMFSYNNKELIINETVPNRFSPKSPDKAHLNLHINSLELGDSAVYFCASSQARQPEKLFFGSGTQLSVL.

This clonotype was observed a few times. V gene TRBV6-2 or TRBV6-3 combines with J gene TRBJ1-5, with D possibly TRBD1 on 5 matching bases. This CDR3 spans 14 amino acids. V lost 5 bases and J 5 bases, leaving 13 bases between the germline ends. CDR1 is MNHEY, CDR2 SVGEGT, per germline. The CDR3 DNA follows: TGTGCCAGCAGTCCCCCGCAGGGATATCAGCCCCAGCATTTT. Amino acids: CASSPPQGYQPQHF.

This clonotype has at least ten counts. V and J are TRBV12-3 or TRBV12-4 and TRBJ1-3; a weak D match, TRBD1 (5 bases). This CDR3 is built from 14 residues. Trimming removed 3 bases from V and 4 bases from J, with 10 bases in between. The CDR3 DNA reads as TGTGCCAGCAGTTTTACAGGTTCAGGAAACACCATATATTTT. Translated: CASSFTGSGNTIYF.